Below are 5 T cell receptor beta chains sequenced from a single sample in a study of shared clonotypes between healthy human individuals. Only in-frame clones appear in the TCRdb table, and some are missing; sequencing was by immunoSEQ multiplex PCR. The sample shows roughly 2 million clones, 85% to 95% of them seen only once. Sequences were obtained from naive CD4+ T cells sorted from blood. The subset: CD45RA+ positively selected. The receptors were gathered from a man aged 18 to 30 in good health.

V and J are TRBV5-1 and TRBJ1-2; 7 nucleotides match TRBD1. From germline, CDR1 is SGHRS and CDR2 YFSETQ. Trimming cost V 3 bases and J 4 bases; bases outside gene matches: 6. The CDR3 length is 14 residues. The CDR3 sequence: CASSSTGTVYGYTF. The CDR3 DNA reads TGCGCCAGCAGCTCGACCGGGACAGTCTATGGCTACACCTTC.

This chain connects TRBV5-1 to TRBJ2-7, with D possibly matching TRBD1 (5 bases). The V gene's germline CDR1 is SGHRS and CDR2 YFSETQ. The CDR3 is 14 residues long. Trimming cost V 5 bases and J 0 bases, with 12 bases left between them. CDR3 DNA sequence: TGCGCCAGCAGTTTTGACAGTTCCTCCTACGAGCAGTACTTC. This codes for CASSFDSSSYEQYF.

As DNA, the CDR3 is TGTGCCAGCAGCTTAGCCCCAGGGCTGAACAATGAGCAGTTCTTC. Encoded protein: CASSLAPGLNNEQFF. V is TRBV11-2 and J is TRBJ2-1; D possibly corresponds to TRBD1 (5 bases). V lost 1 base and J lost 5, with 12 bases in between. Germline V lookup: CDR1 SGHAT, CDR2 FQNNGV. The CDR3 has 15 residues. Full variable domain (rest looked up from reference TRBV11-2 and TRBJ2-1): EAGVAQSPRYKIIEKRQSVAFWCNPISGHATLYWYQQILGQGPKLLIQFQNNGVVDDSQLPKDRFSAERLKGVDSTLKIQPAKLEDSAVYLCASSLAPGLNNEQFFGPGTRLTVL.

The V call is TRBV7-9, the J call TRBJ2-1; 8 bases fit TRBD1. The CDR3 spans 15 residues. The V gene end was trimmed by 2 bases and the J gene end by 3 bases; junction bases not matched to a gene: 3. Germline V gene sequence: CDR1 SEHNR, CDR2 FQNEAQ (reference sequence). The CDR3 protein is CASSLPGQDYNEQFF. CDR3 nucleotide sequence: TGTGCCAGCAGCTTACCGGGACAGGACTACAATGAGCAGTTCTTC.

The chain joins TRBV27 to TRBJ1-2, with 8 bases that match TRBD1. With V trimmed by 5 bases and J by 6 bases, 11 bases remained unmatched. Per germline, CDR1 MNHEY and CDR2 SMNVEV (reference sequence). CDR3 length: 15 residues. The CDR3: CASSPYLDRVDGYTF. CDR3 DNA: TGTGCCAGCAGTCCATATTTGGACAGGGTGGATGGCTACACCTTC.